This T cell receptor beta chain is from a study of blood T cell repertoires in COVID-19. Assay: immunoSEQ multiplex PCR; the TCRdb copy retains only in-frame clones and omits some. The sample includes approximately 500,000 clones, 80% to 90% of them seen just once. The CDR3 is 15 residues long. J lost 6 bases, V lost 0 bases, and 5 bases had no gene match. Germline V lookup: CDR1 LNHNV, CDR2 YYDKDF (reference sequence). The V gene is TRBV15, the J gene TRBJ2-5, with 9 bases aligning to TRBD1. Sequenced: peripheral blood. This clonotype originated in a human donor in a cohort sampled during active COVID-19. The CDR3 reads CATSRDPGTGQTQYF. As DNA, the CDR3 is TGTGCCACCAGCAGAGATCCCGGGACAGGGCAGACCCAGTACTTC.